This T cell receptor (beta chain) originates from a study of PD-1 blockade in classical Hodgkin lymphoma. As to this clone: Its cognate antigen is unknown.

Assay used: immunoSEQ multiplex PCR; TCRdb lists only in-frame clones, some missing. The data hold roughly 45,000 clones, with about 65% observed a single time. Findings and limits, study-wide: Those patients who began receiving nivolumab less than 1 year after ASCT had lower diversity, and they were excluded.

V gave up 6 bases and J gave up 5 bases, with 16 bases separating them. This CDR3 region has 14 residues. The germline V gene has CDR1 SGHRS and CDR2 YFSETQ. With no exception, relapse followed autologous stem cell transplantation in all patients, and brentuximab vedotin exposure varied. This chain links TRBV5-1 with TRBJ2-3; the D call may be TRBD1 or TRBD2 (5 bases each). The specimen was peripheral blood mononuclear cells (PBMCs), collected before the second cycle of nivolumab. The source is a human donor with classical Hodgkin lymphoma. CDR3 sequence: CASTETGTGDTQYF. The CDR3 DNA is TGCGCCAGCACAGAAACCGGGACGGGAGATACGCAGTATTTT.